What follows are 12 T cell receptor beta chains derived from one specimen sequenced in a study of patients and donors after allogeneic stem cell transplantation. Via MiXCR, TCRdb re-called the RT-PCR reads, giving one row per CDR3 protein. The data contain roughly 940,000 distinct CDR3 sequences, about a sixth of them singletons. Sequencing used blood, either unsorted or a sorted T cell fraction (not recorded which). Receptor source: a human donor who was either an allogeneic HSCT recipient or a stem cell or donor lymphocyte infusion donor (not recorded which). It is not recorded whose cells these are; they may come from a transplant donor.

This clonotype was seen a handful of times. The J gene is TRBJ2-3, the V gene TRBV27; D may match TRBD1 or TRBD2 (6 bases each). V lost 5 bases to trimming and J lost 15 bases, with 21 bases between them. Germline V gene lookup returns CDR1 MNHEY and CDR2 SMNVEV (reference sequence). The length of the CDR3 is 13 residues. CDR3 sequence (DNA): TGTGCCAGCAGTGAACGGGGGCGGCGAATCGGTTATTTT. Protein product: CASSERGRRIGYF.

The sample holds a few counts of this clonotype. Here the CDR3 reads CASSLDVAKTYEQYF. The DNA for the CDR3 is TGTGCCAGCAGCTTAGACGTGGCGAAGACCTACGAGCAGTACTTC. This rearrangement joins TRBV7-8 to TRBJ2-7; D remains unclear. The V end was cut by 1 base, the J end by 2 bases, with 12 bases between. Per germline, CDR1 SGHVS and CDR2 FQNEAQ. The CDR3 covers 15 residues. Full variable domain (outside the CDR3, taken from reference TRBV7-8 and TRBJ2-7): GAGVSQSPRYKVAKRGQDVALRCDPISGHVSLFWYQQALGQGPEFLTYFQNEAQLDKSGLPSDRFFAERPEGSVSTLKIQRTQQEDSAVYLCASSLDVAKTYEQYFGPGTRLTVT.

The chain carries TRBV7-8 and TRBJ2-4; maybe TRBD2 (6 bases). CDR3 size: 16 residues. The ends were cut back, 0 bases at V and 4 bases at J, with 13 bases in the middle. The germline CDR1 and CDR2 sequences are SGHVS and FQNEAQ. The CDR3 loop reads CASSLANSGPKNIQYF. Written as DNA, the CDR3 is TGTGCCAGCAGCTTAGCAAATAGCGGACCGAAAAACATTCAGTACTTC.

The CDR3: CASSQALAAETQYF. Here the CDR3 DNA reads TGCGCCAGCAGCCAAGCACTAGCGGCCGAGACCCAGTACTTC. The chain joins TRBV4-1 to TRBJ2-5; 8 nucleotides align to TRBD2. The ends lost 1 base at V and 5 bases at J; junction bases unmatched: 3. CDR1 is MGHRA, CDR2 YSYEKL, per germline. The CDR3 extends over 14 amino acids.

The rearrangement links TRBV27 to TRBJ2-7; D remains unclear. Germline V gene sequence: CDR1 MNHEY, CDR2 SMNVEV (reference sequence). This CDR3 spans 13 amino acids. The germline V and J ends were trimmed by 3 bases and 4 bases, with 10 bases remaining between them. The CDR3 is CASSFKGDYEQYF. Written as DNA, the CDR3 is TGTGCCAGCAGTTTTAAAGGTGATTACGAGCAGTACTTC.

Here the CDR3 reads CSARRVAGSTGELFF. The CDR3, as DNA: TGCAGTGCTAGAAGGGTGGCAGGGAGTACCGGGGAGCTGTTTTTT. V is TRBV20-1 and J is TRBJ2-2; D may correspond to TRBD1 or TRBD2 (5 bases each). Germline-derived CDR1 and CDR2 are DFQATT and SNEGSKA (reference sequence). V lost 2 bases and J 5 bases, leaving 15 bases between the germline ends. This CDR3 region has 15 residues.

This clonotype was counted between two and nine times. V is TRBV20-1 and J is TRBJ1-1, with D uncertain. The CDR3 is made up of 12 amino acids. V shed 8 bases and J shed 0 bases, with 10 bases lying between them. Germline CDR1 is DFQATT and CDR2 is SNEGSKA (reference sequence). This chain's CDR3 is CSPKTMNTEAFF. As DNA, the CDR3 is TGCAGTCCAAAAACGATGAACACTGAAGCTTTCTTT.

The table lists this clonotype with a few counts. The CDR3 region is CASSPHSVRVNEQFF. The CDR3 region has the DNA TGTGCCAGCAGCCCACATTCAGTCCGGGTCAATGAGCAGTTCTTC. The chain links TRBV14 to TRBJ2-1; D remains ambiguous. Germline-derived CDR1 and CDR2 are SGHDN and FVKESK. Trimming took 4 bases from V and 6 from J, leaving 16 bases between them. This CDR3 has 15 amino acids.

The sample holds a few counts of this clonotype. The gene calls are TRBV28 and TRBJ2-7; D is uncertain. CDR3 length equals 13 residues. Per the germline V gene, CDR1 is MDHEN and CDR2 is SYDVKM. The V end lost 1 base, the J end lost 9 bases, and 13 bases lay between the germline ends. As DNA, the CDR3 is TGTGCCAGCAGTTTATCGGCCCGAATCTCGCAGTACTTC. Protein product: CASSLSARISQYF.

The CDR3 protein is CASSLVQGMRETQYF. For the CDR3, the DNA is TGCGCCAGCAGCTTGGTGCAGGGGATGCGGGAGACCCAGTACTTC. This chain joins TRBV5-1 and TRBJ2-5; a weak D match, TRBD1 (6 bases). The V gene's germline CDR1 is SGHRS and CDR2 YFSETQ. V dropped 0 bases and J dropped 5 bases, with 14 bases sitting between them. The CDR3 contains 15 residues.

The CDR3 DNA reads TGCGCCAGCAGCTCCGGACCGGGACTACTTCGGTCCAACTACGAGCAGTACTTC. Translating it yields CASSSGPGLLRSNYEQYF. The V call is TRBV5-1, the J call TRBJ2-7, with 7 bases lining up with TRBD2. CDR3 length equals 18 residues. Germline lookup yields CDR1 SGHRS and CDR2 YFSETQ. The junction had 18 bases not matched to a gene; V was cut back by 3 bases and J by 3 bases.

This clonotype was counted a few times. The J gene is TRBJ1-5, the V gene TRBV20-1; weak D call: TRBD1 (5 bases). The CDR3 spans 14 residues. Deletions cut 0 bases from V and 2 bases from J, with 8 bases between. CDR1 is DFQATT and CDR2 is SNEGSKA in the germline V gene (reference sequence). This CDR3 is CSARDAGGNQPQHF. In DNA form, the CDR3 reads TGCAGTGCTAGAGATGCGGGGGGCAATCAGCCCCAGCATTTT.